This entry lists 9 T cell receptor beta chains sequenced from one sample in a study of shared clonotypes between healthy human individuals. Naive CD8 cells lacked CD45RO, underwent positive selection for CCR7 and left out terminally differentiated effector memory CD45RA+ cells. Sequencing was performed with immunoSEQ multiplex PCR; in TCRdb, only in-frame clones are kept and a portion is missing. The data hold 2 million to 2.5 million clones, with approximately 94% observed a single time. Input material: naive CD8+ T cells sorted from blood. The receptor set was obtained from a man between 18 and 35 years old in good health.

The V and J genes are TRBV11-2 and TRBJ2-7; 8 bases agree with TRBD1. The CDR3 sequence is 13 residues long. Germline assignment: CDR1 SGHAT and CDR2 FQNNGV. V dropped 3 bases and J dropped 5; count of bases not matched to a gene: 3. The CDR3 sequence: CASSFDRGHEQYF. The DNA of the CDR3 is TGTGCCAGCAGCTTTGACAGGGGCCACGAGCAGTACTTC.

As for this clone: Other DNA variants within this sample encode the same CDR3. The CDR3 sequence is CASSEFRGPSNQPQHF. DNA of the CDR3: TGTGCCAGCAGTGAATTCAGGGGCCCTAGCAATCAGCCCCAGCATTTT. The rearrangement links TRBV6-1 to TRBJ1-5; maybe TRBD1 (6 bases). Trimming removed 2 bases at V and 0 bases at J, with 11 bases between. This CDR3 is built from 16 residues. CDR1 and CDR2 (germline): MNHNS, SASEGT.

This chain uses TRBV10-2 with TRBJ2-1, with 9 bases matching TRBD2. The CDR3 length is 14 residues. In germline, CDR1 is WSHSY, CDR2 SAAADI. The ends lost 11 bases at V and 6 bases at J; junction bases unmatched: 11. CDR3 nucleotide sequence: TGCGCCGCGAGTCCGCGGGAGGGCACCAATGAGCAGTTCTTC. As protein: CAASPREGTNEQFF.

V is TRBV7-9 and J is TRBJ2-1, with 12 bases matching TRBD2. V shed 1 base and J 7 bases; nucleotides not matched to a gene: 5. Germline V CDR1 and CDR2: SEHNR, FQNEAQ (reference sequence). This CDR3 comprises 16 residues. The CDR3 DNA is TGTGCCAGCAGCTTAGTCCCCGGGACTAGCGGGAATGAGCAGTTCTTC. This translates into CASSLVPGTSGNEQFF.

The chain is built from TRBV4-1 and TRBJ2-1, with D possibly being TRBD1 or TRBD2 (5 bases each). The CDR3 has 14 residues. Trimming pared 2 bases from V and 4 bases from J, leaving 9 bases between. Germline V gives CDR1 MGHRA, CDR2 YSYEKL. Here the CDR3 DNA reads TGCGCCAGCAGCCAACGGGGCGAATACAATGAGCAGTTCTTC. Translating gives CASSQRGEYNEQFF.

The chain joins TRBV9 to TRBJ1-1, with 9 nucleotides matching TRBD1. The germline V gene has CDR1 SGDLS and CDR2 YYNGEE. The CDR3 is 15 amino acids. V lost 0 bases to trimming and J lost 7 bases; unmatched junction nucleotides: 7. As DNA, the CDR3 is TGTGCCAGCAGCGTAGCTGGGACAGGGAAGGATGAAGCTTTCTTT. Its protein is CASSVAGTGKDEAFF.

CDR3 DNA sequence: TGTGCCAGCAGTGTGCCCTCCACAGATACGCAGTATTTT. Its protein product is CASSVPSTDTQYF. This chain links TRBV6-6 with TRBJ2-3; D gene uncertain. Trimming took 5 bases from V and 2 from J, leaving 8 bases between them. Germline V lookup: CDR1 MNHNY, CDR2 SVGAGI (reference sequence). The CDR3 is made up of 13 amino acids.

Concerning this clone itself: At the DNA level, this CDR3 is encoded by other sequences in the same sample as well. DNA of the CDR3: TGTGCCAGCAGTCTTTTAGAGAACACTGAAGCTTTCTTT. It codes for CASSLLENTEAFF. This chain links TRBV28 with TRBJ1-1; D is unclear. CDR1 is MDHEN, CDR2 SYDVKM, per germline. V was clipped by 5 bases and J by 1 base, with 8 bases between them. The CDR3 contains 13 residues.

This sequence joins TRBV7-2 and TRBJ2-7; the match to TRBD1 covers 8 bases. Germline V gene sequence: CDR1 SGHTA, CDR2 FQGNSA. Trimming cost V 1 base and J 6 bases; bases outside gene matches: 8. This CDR3 has 15 residues. CDR3 amino acids: CASSLEGQDLGEQYF. The CDR3 nucleotides read TGTGCCAGCAGCTTAGAGGGACAGGATTTAGGCGAGCAGTACTTC.